This T cell receptor (beta chain) was profiled in a study of blood T cell repertoires in COVID-19. Assay: immunoSEQ multiplex PCR; the TCRdb copy retains only in-frame clones and omits some. The table has 200,000 to 300,000 clones, about four fifths seen once. V dropped 2 bases and J dropped 4; count of bases not matched to a gene: 3. CDR3 size: 15 residues. The germline gives CDR1 MNHNS, CDR2 SASEGT. This rearrangement joins TRBV6-1 to TRBJ2-2; 8 nucleotides line up with TRBD2. Sample: peripheral blood. The TCR comes from a woman older than 75 with acute or convalescent COVID-19. As DNA, the CDR3 is TGTGCCAGCAGTGAAACCGGGAGGGGCACCGGGGAGCTGTTTTTT. It is translated as CASSETGRGTGELFF.